The 17 T cell receptor beta chains given below trace back to one sample, sequenced in a study of regulatory T cells in long-lasting Graves disease (dated by TCRdb to the early 2020s). Receptor libraries were prepared by multiplex PCR. Data came from an Illumina HiSeq 4000. TCR beta libraries were built with iRepertoire HTBI primers and Arm-PCR amplification of CDR3 regions. TCRdb redid the processing of the public reads, applying fastp at Q25 and MiXCR, and retained in-frame beta chains. Rows are combined by CDR3 protein, so each entry shows the most common genes and DNA. Here the sample has 650,000 to 700,000 distinct CDR3 sequences; around 30% occur a single time. In total, the top ten clones hold 40% to 50% of the sample. What the time point label conveys for this sample: persistent/refractory GD, antithyroid drugs over 5 years with positive TRAb. For both TCR sequencing and RNA sequencing, RNA was extracted from PBMCs using TRIzol.

The sequenced sample was peripheral blood mononuclear cells (PBMCs), obtained when the disease was refractory, from a patient treated with antithyroid drugs. These receptors came from a female donor with Graves disease.

This clonotype was recorded at least ten times. CDR3 loop: CASSFAEGAFF. CDR3 sequence (DNA): TGTGCCAGCAGTTTCGCCGAGGGAGCTTTCTTT. The rearrangement uses TRBV2 and TRBJ1-1, with D unresolved. The V end lost 5 bases, the J end lost 10 bases, and 11 bases lay between the germline ends. Germline-derived CDR1 and CDR2 are SNHLY and FYNNEI. The CDR3 has 11 residues.

The genes are TRBV28 and TRBJ2-7, with a weak D call TRBD2 (6 bases). Germline CDR1 MDHEN, CDR2 SYDVKM. The CDR3 spans 15 residues. V was cut by 6 bases and J by 4 bases, with 19 bases left in between. CDR3 nucleotide sequence: TGTGCCAGCAGCTTGGCCATGGGACTGCAATACGAGCAGTACTTC. Translating gives CASSLAMGLQYEQYF.

This clonotype came up a few times. The chain combines TRBV6-2 or TRBV6-3 with TRBJ2-1; D gene uncertain. Trimming shortened V by 5 bases and J by 3 bases, and 17 bases separated the two germline ends. The CDR3 contains 16 residues. Germline lookup yields CDR1 MNHEY and CDR2 SVGEGT. The CDR3 protein is CASSPVGSLNYNEQFF. The CDR3 region has the DNA TGTGCCAGCAGTCCCGTCGGCAGCTTAAACTACAATGAGCAGTTCTTC.

In this sample, this clonotype turned up a few times. The chain is built from TRBV3-1 and TRBJ1-3, with no clear D. Germline loops: CDR1 LGHDT, CDR2 YNNKEL (reference sequence). Trimming stripped 6 bases from V and 5 bases from J, with 11 bases between. The CDR3 has 13 residues. The DNA of the CDR3 is TGTGCCAGCAGTCTTCAGGACCGAAACACCATATATTTT. Translated: CASSLQDRNTIYF.

The rearrangement uses TRBV9 and TRBJ1-2; D is perhaps TRBD1 (5 bases). The CDR3 loop spans 15 amino acids. V dropped 0 bases and J dropped 1 base, with 10 bases sitting between them. Germline V gives CDR1 SGDLS, CDR2 YYNGEE. DNA for the CDR3: TGTGCCAGCAGCGTAGACCCCGGGGGTAACTATGGCTACACCTTC. This codes for CASSVDPGGNYGYTF.

This clonotype was observed a few times. The genes are TRBV6-1 and TRBJ1-1; 9 positions agree with TRBD1. With V trimmed by 7 bases and J by 4 bases, 7 bases remained unmatched. The germline gives CDR1 MNHNS, CDR2 SASEGT. The CDR3 is made up of 14 amino acids. CDR3 in amino acids: CASNDRGGSTEAFF. CDR3 DNA: TGTGCCAGCAACGACAGGGGGGGTAGCACTGAAGCTTTCTTT.

The sample holds many counts of this clonotype. The chain recombines TRBV2 with TRBJ2-7; 14 bases are shared with TRBD2. The J segment lost 3 bases and the V segment lost 8 bases, leaving 6 bases of the junction unmatched. The CDR3 contains 15 residues. CDR1 and CDR2 (germline): SNHLY, FYNNEI. The CDR3 region is CASARGTSGSYEQYF. CDR3 sequence (DNA): TGTGCCAGCGCCAGAGGGACTAGCGGGAGCTACGAGCAGTACTTC.

The chain couples TRBV29-1 to TRBJ1-1; tentatively, D is TRBD1 (6 bases). Trimming pared 8 bases from V and 3 bases from J, leaving 19 bases between. The germline gives CDR1 SQVTM, CDR2 ANQGSEA. This CDR3 spans 14 amino acids. For the CDR3, the DNA is TGCAGCCATATAACAGGGCTCAAGGACACTGAAGCTTTCTTT. It encodes CSHITGLKDTEAFF.

This rearrangement joins TRBV5-5 to TRBJ2-7; D unclear. Germline values: CDR1 SGHKS, CDR2 YYEKEE (reference sequence). The germline V and J ends were trimmed by 0 bases and 2 bases, with 6 bases remaining between them. This CDR3 comprises 13 residues. The CDR3: CASSLEVAYEQYF. In nucleotides, the CDR3 is TGTGCCAGCAGCTTGGAGGTAGCCTACGAGCAGTACTTC.

This clonotype has more than one count but fewer than ten. This chain connects TRBV6-1 to TRBJ2-7, with 11 positions matching TRBD2. Trimming at V came to 3 bases and at J to 3 bases, leaving 10 bases not matched to a gene. The CDR3 has 17 residues. In germline, CDR1 is MNHNS, CDR2 SASEGT. The CDR3 here is CASSEGVIAGGRYEQYF. CDR3 nucleotide sequence: TGTGCCAGCAGTGAGGGGGTTATAGCGGGAGGGCGCTACGAGCAGTACTTC.

The sample holds many counts of this clonotype. The V and J genes are TRBV20-1 and TRBJ1-5; unclear D gene. Trimming left V 5 bases short and J 0 bases short, with 5 bases between. The CDR3 spans 12 residues. Per the germline V gene, CDR1 is DFQATT and CDR2 is SNEGSKA (reference sequence). The CDR3 region is CSAGGSNQPQHF. CDR3 DNA sequence: TGCAGTGCTGGAGGTAGCAATCAGCCCCAGCATTTT.

The V and J genes are TRBV27 and TRBJ2-6; 9 positions match TRBD1. This CDR3 has 16 residues. CDR1 is MNHEY, CDR2 SMNVEV, per germline (reference sequence). With 7 bases clipped from V and 9 bases from J, the junction kept 13 bases outside the gene matches. The CDR3 loop reads CASTNTGGGGGNVLTF. DNA for the CDR3: TGTGCCAGCACGAATACAGGGGGCGGTGGAGGCAACGTCCTGACTTTC.

The chain recombines TRBV19 with TRBJ1-2, with D tentatively TRBD1 (6 bases). V lost 4 bases and J lost 4, with 13 bases in between. Per germline, CDR1 LNHDA and CDR2 SQIVND (reference sequence). The CDR3 consists of 14 residues. This CDR3 reads CASSNGGAGYGYTF. CDR3 sequence (DNA): TGTGCCAGTAGTAACGGGGGCGCAGGCTATGGCTACACCTTC.

This chain uses TRBV18 with TRBJ1-2, with 8 bases identical to TRBD1. This CDR3 comprises 16 residues. V was clipped by 0 bases and J by 0 bases; unmatched bases: 3. CDR1 is KGHSH and CDR2 is LQKENI in the germline V gene. The DNA for the CDR3 is TGTGCCAGCTCACCACCGGAACAGGGGGCTAACTATGGCTACACCTTC. It yields the protein CASSPPEQGANYGYTF.

V usage is TRBV12-3 or TRBV12-4 and J usage is TRBJ2-2; 8 bases align to TRBD1. V lost 6 bases and J lost 7; bases outside the gene matches: 10. The CDR3 is 15 residues long. Here the CDR3 DNA reads TGTGCCAGCAGATCCAACAGGGGGGTCGGCGGGGAGCTGTTTTTT. Amino acid sequence: CASRSNRGVGGELFF.

A few counts support this clonotype. J is TRBJ2-5 and V is TRBV10-3; D is perhaps TRBD2 (6 bases). CDR1 and CDR2 (germline): ENHRY, SYGVKD. This CDR3 spans 16 amino acids. V dropped 0 bases and J dropped 5 bases, with 16 bases sitting between them. CDR3 amino acids: CAISESITGDLETQYF. In DNA, the CDR3 is TGTGCCATCAGTGAGTCGATTACGGGAGATTTGGAGACCCAGTACTTC.

This clonotype occurred a few times. The genes are TRBV5-1 and TRBJ1-1; the D is unclear. The germline CDR1 and CDR2 sequences are SGHRS and YFSETQ. CDR3 size: 15 residues. The ends were cut back, 3 bases at V and 7 bases at J, with 19 bases in the middle. The CDR3 protein is CASSSSGAPTIEAFF. The CDR3, as DNA: TGCGCCAGCAGCTCCTCCGGTGCCCCAACGATTGAAGCTTTCTTT.